Reported below is one T cell receptor beta chain. Its antigen is not yet known. Per-base qualities were not stored, and no clone one base away is much larger. In total, approximately 700 healthy bone marrow donors made up the cohort. All cohort members were sampled while nominally healthy, although unrecorded immune exposures were likely present. The donor tested CMV seronegative and was one of the 352 seronegative cohort members. A peripheral blood sample was collected from each donor, and TCR beta sequencing was performed on peripheral blood mononuclear cells. The Qiagen DNeasy Blood Extraction Kit was used to extract genomic DNA from the blood cell samples. The data are from a study of cytomegalovirus exposure and HLA in healthy donors (TCRdb year 2017). In terms of the full investigation: According to an earlier analysis of a few hundred of the donors, roughly 180 million T cells yielded 90 million to 130 million unique TCR beta sequences and about 280 Gb of sequence data. About 300 gigabases of sequencing data and approximately 80 million unique TCR sequences were included in an early release covering about 700 HLA-typed donors. The genetic ancestry cluster associated with self-reported Caucasian donors included roughly 84% of the approximately 410 genotyped donors. The aim of the study was to test whether cataloging public T cell receptors could identify signatures of past pathogen exposure. The T cell repertoires of around 730 subjects were profiled by immunosequencing and related to cytomegalovirus serostatus. Besides the first cohort of 666 subjects, a separate validation cohort made up of roughly 120 different subjects was used. To predict cytomegalovirus infection status, the study brought together high-throughput TCR immunosequencing, statistical association of individual TCRs with disease status, and machine learning. A later analysis re-analyzed previously published TCR beta repertoires from roughly 630 donors and added high-resolution HLA genotyping to study TCR occurrence patterns. Rather than drawing on any new phenotypic data, the later analysis identified candidate immune exposures from TCR beta sequences and the way those sequences occurred across donors. An earlier analysis of several hundred of the donors applied high-throughput TCR beta sequencing to assess whether each TCR beta V gene segment acted as functional or pseudogenic. Donor age, sex, ethnicity and CMV serostatus were compiled alongside the repertoire data. Genome-wide SNP genotypes for about three fifths of the roughly 700 donors were used in a later genetic analysis, which treated that subset as a discovery cohort. All discovery cohort repertoires had been generated using a single sequencing platform. Both class I and class II loci were covered by HLA typing, at four-digit resolution. The number of donors typed differed by locus, with roughly 620-630 for A, B, C, DRB1 and DQB1, 522 for DQA1, under 610 for DPA1, and approximately 470 for DPB1. About five DR-DQ haplotypes were treated as single units for association and clustering because of strong linkage in the cohort. Among about 410 genotyped donors of the cohort, an average of about 240,000 unique TCR beta nucleotide sequences was sequenced per donor, of which about 19% were non-productive. Overall study outcomes, separate from this receptor: HLA typing was unavailable for some donors at each locus, so association tests used only the typed subset. For the cohort, immune exposure information was limited to CMV serostatus. Broadly in line with IMGT annotations, most TCR beta V segments showed up in productive rearrangements about 90% or about 30% of the time in an earlier analysis of roughly 590 of the donors. Most TCR sequences were observed very rarely across donors, whereas some public TCRs were present in many individuals. Some IMGT-functional V segments, including TRBV6-2 and TRBV6-3, could not be told apart with the 87-base-pair reads, so those segments were excluded. Cytomegalovirus status was reported to be diagnosed by the classifier with high specificity and sensitivity in both the original and validation cohorts. Compared with equally common non-associated chains, HLA-associated TCR beta chains in a later analysis were more clonally expanded and had lower generation probabilities. A few of the identified cytomegalovirus-associated TCR beta chains were confirmed in vitro to be specific for cytomegalovirus antigens. In a later analysis, some 18,000 TCR beta sequences were associated with specific HLA alleles at a false discovery rate of 0.05. The authors suggested that the approach could potentially be extended to other disease states and immunological phenotypes. In a later genetic analysis, a missense DCLRE1C variant was associated with V-gene and J-gene trimming of TCR beta chains, and the association was replicated in an independent cohort. Because counts were too low, approximately 15 rarely observed V segments, including chromosome 9 orphons, were excluded from the earlier analysis of fewer than 650 of the donors. A later genetic analysis reported fewer N-insertions in productive TCRs among donors in an Asian-associated ancestry cluster than the roughly 700-donor mean. The presence/absence analyses assumed that sequencing depth was roughly uniform across donors, and that assumption may not be true. The cohort was sequenced for TCR beta chains only, and without alpha or paired-chain data the features that could be detected were limited. When HLA alleles, especially DR and DQ, strongly co-occurred, TCR associations were difficult to assign to individual alleles. The study gave a list of 150 to 200 TCR beta chains associated with cytomegalovirus. The sequencing pipeline was judged likely to have produced a cluster of highly shared sequence variants as a technical artifact. Linkage disequilibrium might explain the correlated functional status among segregating V segments, but an unknown experimental factor could not be excluded. According to a later analysis, TCR association rates differed among HLA loci, with DRB1 alleles showing the most associated TCRs and HLA-C alleles showing the fewest. According to a later analysis, parvovirus B19, influenza, CMV and Epstein-Barr virus appeared linked to several top co-occurrence clusters. A later analysis found that most CMV-associated TCR beta chains appeared HLA-restricted, with HLA associations seemingly driven largely by CMV exposure. A further reported finding was that TCR beta sequences accurately predicted the HLA-A and HLA-B alleles for most subjects in the first cohort.

Trimming costs V 5 bases and J 7 bases, and their ends lie 21 bases apart. Including the terminal cysteine and phenylalanine, the CDR3 comprises 16 residues. Only CDR3 DNA is held: 48 bases, read in frame from base 1. Looking up the germline V gene yields CDR1 MGHRA and CDR2 YSYEKL. Library creation used the immunoSEQ multiplex PCR assay. For the multiplex PCR, a mixture combining 60 forward primers for TCR Vbeta segments and 13 reverse primers for TCR Jbeta segments was used. The CDR3 region of rearranged TCR beta genes was amplified from genomic DNA by a multiplex PCR assay. The amplified TCR beta libraries were sequenced on the Illumina HiSeq System as 87-base-pair reads. As for the authors' bioinformatics: In a later analysis, tens of millions of unique TCR beta chains were counted across the 650 to 750 repertoires, and about 10 million of these chains were shared by at least two donors. Raw reads were error-corrected and collapsed into unique sequences by a nearest-neighbor algorithm in which closely related sequences were merged to remove PCR and sequencing errors. To assign V, D and J gene segments, CDR3 sequences were aligned to IMGT reference sequences. Each retained sequence needed at least a six-nucleotide match to both a V gene segment and a J gene segment. A rearrangement was called productive if the CDR3 had no stop codons and remained in frame with V and J, and every other rearrangement was called non-productive. Following IMGT convention, CDR3 was defined as the stretch from the second conserved V-encoded cysteine to the conserved J-encoded phenylalanine. Sequences without an unambiguous match to a single V gene segment were excluded from the earlier analysis of about 630 of the donors. In an earlier analysis of 587 of the donors, V segments were called functional above 56.7% productive rearrangements and were called segregating when the between-donor standard deviation exceeded 5%. A statistical classification framework was built to diagnose cytomegalovirus status from the catalog of TCR beta chain sequences. A later analysis assigned V and J genes by comparing TCR nucleotide sequences with IMGT/GENE-DB human TR gene sequences. Using the TCRdist pipeline, a later analysis assigned CDR3 sequences along with most-parsimonious VDJ recombination scenarios. A later analysis defined each TCR beta chain by its CDR3 amino acid sequence plus V-gene family, and excluded reads lacking a unique V-gene family. A later analysis removed 550 to 700 highly shared, low-generation-probability nucleotide sequences to deal with suspected cross-contamination and a sequencing artifact. In a later analysis, a clonal expansion index was calculated for each public chain from normalized within-repertoire ranks of inferred template counts. Generation probabilities in a later analysis came from a VDJ recombination model fitted to out-of-frame rearrangements, and those results were checked against IGoR. A later analysis scored TCR-TCR, TCR-HLA and TCR-CMV co-occurrence with hypergeometric tests, applying a repertoire-size bias correction to TCR pairs. A later analysis estimated false discovery rates by permuting HLA or CMV assignments 20 times. In a later analysis, co-occurring TCRs were grouped using DBSCAN, with TCRdist sequence similarity added in when clustering inside HLA-allele-positive subsets. Repertoires with fewer than 30,000 or more than 120,000 public chains were left out of co-occurrence clustering, as were roughly five repertoires with anomalous nucleotide sharing. TCRdb took this table from immuneACCESS and kept in-frame rearrangements with V and J called. Such tables lack part of the clones; where checked against another copy, unresolved V genes explain under half of the gap, and the rest is unexplained. For V, J and clone size, that table is used; D and trimming come from the DNA. The sample includes some 150,000 clones, with 70% to 80% observed a single time. 1.5% to 2% of the sample is in the top ten clones.

Sequencing was carried out using PBMCs. The TCR sequence derives from a female donor in good health and CMV-seronegative. The sequence joins TRBV4-1 to TRBJ2-1, with TRBD1 perhaps the D gene, on 6 matching bases. The CDR3 reads CASSYGQTSTGNEQFF. The nucleotide sequence reads TGCGCCAGCAGCTACGGACAGACCTCGACGGGGAATGAGCAGTTCTTC.